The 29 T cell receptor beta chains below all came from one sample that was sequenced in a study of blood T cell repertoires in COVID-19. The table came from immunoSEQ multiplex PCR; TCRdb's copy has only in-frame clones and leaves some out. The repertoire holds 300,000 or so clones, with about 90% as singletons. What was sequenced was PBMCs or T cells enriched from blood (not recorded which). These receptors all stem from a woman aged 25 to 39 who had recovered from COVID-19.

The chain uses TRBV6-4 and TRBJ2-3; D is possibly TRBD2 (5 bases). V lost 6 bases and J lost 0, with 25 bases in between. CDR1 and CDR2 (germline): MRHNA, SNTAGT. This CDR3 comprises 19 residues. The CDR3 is CASRAPGSVAHPSTDTQYF. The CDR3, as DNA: TGTGCCAGCAGGGCCCCGGGGAGCGTAGCGCATCCTAGCACAGATACGCAGTATTTT.

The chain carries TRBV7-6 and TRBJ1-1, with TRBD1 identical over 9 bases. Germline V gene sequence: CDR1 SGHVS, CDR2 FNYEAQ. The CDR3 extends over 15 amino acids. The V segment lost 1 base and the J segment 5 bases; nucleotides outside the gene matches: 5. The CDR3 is CASSLEGQGRTEAFF. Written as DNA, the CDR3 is TGTGCCAGCAGCTTAGAGGGACAGGGAAGAACTGAAGCTTTCTTT.

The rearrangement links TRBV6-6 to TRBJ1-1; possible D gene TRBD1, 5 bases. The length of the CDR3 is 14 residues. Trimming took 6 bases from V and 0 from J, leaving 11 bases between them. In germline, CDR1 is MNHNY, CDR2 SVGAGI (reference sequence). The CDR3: CASRADRLNTEAFF. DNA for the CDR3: TGTGCCAGCAGAGCTGACAGATTGAACACTGAAGCTTTCTTT.

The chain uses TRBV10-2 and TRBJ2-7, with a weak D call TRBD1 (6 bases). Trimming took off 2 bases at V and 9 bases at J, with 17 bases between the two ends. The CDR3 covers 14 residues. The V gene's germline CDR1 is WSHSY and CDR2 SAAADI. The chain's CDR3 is CASSEPSSGVWQYF. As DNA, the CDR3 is TGCGCCAGCAGTGAGCCAAGCTCAGGGGTCTGGCAGTACTTC.

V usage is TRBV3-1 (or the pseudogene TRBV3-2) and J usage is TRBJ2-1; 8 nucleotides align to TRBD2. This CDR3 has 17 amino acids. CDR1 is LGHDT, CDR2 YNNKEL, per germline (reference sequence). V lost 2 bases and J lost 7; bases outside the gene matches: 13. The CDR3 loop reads CASSQPTRGGSWNEQFF. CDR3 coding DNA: TGTGCCAGCAGCCAACCTACCCGGGGGGGATCGTGGAATGAGCAGTTCTTC.

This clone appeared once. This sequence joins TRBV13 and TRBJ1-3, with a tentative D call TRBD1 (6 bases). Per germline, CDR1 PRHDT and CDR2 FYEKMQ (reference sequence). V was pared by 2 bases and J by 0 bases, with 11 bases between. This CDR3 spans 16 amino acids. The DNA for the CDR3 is TGTGCCAGCAGCTTAAACGGGACAAACTCTGGAAACACCATATATTTT. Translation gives CASSLNGTNSGNTIYF.

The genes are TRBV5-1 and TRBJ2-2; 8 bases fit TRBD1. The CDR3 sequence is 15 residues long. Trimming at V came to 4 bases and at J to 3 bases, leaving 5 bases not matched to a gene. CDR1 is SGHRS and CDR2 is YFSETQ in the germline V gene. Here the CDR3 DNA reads TGCGCCAGCAGCGCACAGGGGGTGGACACCGGGGAGCTGTTTTTT. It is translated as CASSAQGVDTGELFF.

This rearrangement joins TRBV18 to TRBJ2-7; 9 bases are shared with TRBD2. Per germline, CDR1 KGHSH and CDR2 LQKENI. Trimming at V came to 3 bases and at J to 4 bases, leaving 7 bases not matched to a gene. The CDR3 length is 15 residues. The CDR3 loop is CASSPQRGAPYEQYF. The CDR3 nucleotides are TGTGCCAGCTCACCTCAGCGGGGGGCTCCTTACGAGCAGTACTTC.

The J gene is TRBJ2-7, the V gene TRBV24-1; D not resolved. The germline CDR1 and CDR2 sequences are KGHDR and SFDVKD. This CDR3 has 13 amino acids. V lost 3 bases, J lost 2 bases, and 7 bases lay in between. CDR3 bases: TGTGCCACCAGTGATCAGAACCCCTACGAGCAGTACTTC. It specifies CATSDQNPYEQYF.

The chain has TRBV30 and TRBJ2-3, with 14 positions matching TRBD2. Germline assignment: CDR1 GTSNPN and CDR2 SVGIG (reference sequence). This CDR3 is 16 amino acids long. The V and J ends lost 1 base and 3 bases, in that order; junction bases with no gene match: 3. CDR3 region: CAWSGGTSGRTDTQYF. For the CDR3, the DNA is TGTGCCTGGAGTGGGGGGACTAGCGGGAGAACAGATACGCAGTATTTT.

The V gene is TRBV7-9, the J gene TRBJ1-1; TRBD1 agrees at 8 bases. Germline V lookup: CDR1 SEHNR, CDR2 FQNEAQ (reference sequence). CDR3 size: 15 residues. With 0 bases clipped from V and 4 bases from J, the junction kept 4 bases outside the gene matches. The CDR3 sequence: CASSLAATGGTEAFF. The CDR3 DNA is TGTGCCAGCAGCTTAGCGGCTACAGGGGGCACTGAAGCTTTCTTT.

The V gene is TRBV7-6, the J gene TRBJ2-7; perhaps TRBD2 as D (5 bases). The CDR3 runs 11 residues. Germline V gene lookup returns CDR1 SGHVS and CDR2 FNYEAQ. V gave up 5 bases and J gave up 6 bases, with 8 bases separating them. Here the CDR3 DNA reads TGTGCCAGCAGCCGCGAGGGCGAGCAGTACTTC. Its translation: CASSREGEQYF.

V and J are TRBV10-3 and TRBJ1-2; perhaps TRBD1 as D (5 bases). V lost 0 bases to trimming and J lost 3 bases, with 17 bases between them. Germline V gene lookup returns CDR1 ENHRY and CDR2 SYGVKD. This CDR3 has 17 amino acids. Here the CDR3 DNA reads TGTGCCATCAGTGAGTCGCCCGGCAGGGTTAACGACTATGGCTACACCTTC. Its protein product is CAISESPGRVNDYGYTF.

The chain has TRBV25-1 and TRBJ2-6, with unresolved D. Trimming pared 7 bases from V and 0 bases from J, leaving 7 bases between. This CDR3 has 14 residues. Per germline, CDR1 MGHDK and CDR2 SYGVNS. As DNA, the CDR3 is TGTGCCAGCATAGACAACTCTGGGGCCAACGTCCTGACTTTC. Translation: CASIDNSGANVLTF. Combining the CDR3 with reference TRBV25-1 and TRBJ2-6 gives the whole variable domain EADIYQTPRYLVIGTGKKITLECSQTMGHDKMYWYQQDPGMELHLIHYSYGVNSTEKGDLSSESTVSRIRTEHFPLTLESARPSHTSQYLCASIDNSGANVLTFGAGSRLTVL.

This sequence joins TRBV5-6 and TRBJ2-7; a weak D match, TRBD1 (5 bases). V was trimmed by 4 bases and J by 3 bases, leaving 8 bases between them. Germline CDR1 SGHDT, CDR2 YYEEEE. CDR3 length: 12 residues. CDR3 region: CASSEDNYEQYF. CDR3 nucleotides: TGTGCCAGCAGCGAGGACAACTACGAGCAGTACTTC.

The CDR3 loop is CASSSSGAGNTIYF. The CDR3 DNA sequence: TGTGCCAGCAGCTCCTCAGGGGCTGGAAACACCATATATTTT. This chain links TRBV28 with TRBJ1-3; D may be TRBD1 (6 bases). CDR3 length: 14 residues. With 6 bases removed from V and 2 bases from J, the gap between germline ends came to 11 bases. Germline CDR1 MDHEN, CDR2 SYDVKM. Based on the CDR3 plus reference TRBV28 and TRBJ1-3, the full variable domain is DVKVTQSSRYLVKRTGEKVFLECVQDMDHENMFWYRQDPGLGLRLIYFSYDVKMKEKGDIPEGYSVSREKKERFSLILESASTNQTSMYLCASSSSGAGNTIYFGEGSWLTVV.

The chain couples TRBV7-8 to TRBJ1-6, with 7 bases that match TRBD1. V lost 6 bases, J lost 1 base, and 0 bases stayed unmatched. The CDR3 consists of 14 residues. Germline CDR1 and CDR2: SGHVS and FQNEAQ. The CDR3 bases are TGTGCCAGCAGACAGGGGTCCTATAATTCACCCCTCCACTTT. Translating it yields CASRQGSYNSPLHF.

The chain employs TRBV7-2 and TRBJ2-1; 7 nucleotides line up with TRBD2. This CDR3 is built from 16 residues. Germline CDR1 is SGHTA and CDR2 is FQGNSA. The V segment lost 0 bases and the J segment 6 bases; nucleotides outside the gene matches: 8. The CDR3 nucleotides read TGTGCCAGCAGCTTAGCGATGGGGGGGGTAGGCAATGAGCAGTTCTTC. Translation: CASSLAMGGVGNEQFF.

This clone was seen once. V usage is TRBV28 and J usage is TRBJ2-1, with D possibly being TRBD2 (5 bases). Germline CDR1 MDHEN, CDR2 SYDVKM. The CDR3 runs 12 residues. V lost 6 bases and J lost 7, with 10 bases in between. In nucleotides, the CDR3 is TGTGCCAGCAGCACAGCGGCTAATGAGCAGTTCTTC. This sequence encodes CASSTAANEQFF.

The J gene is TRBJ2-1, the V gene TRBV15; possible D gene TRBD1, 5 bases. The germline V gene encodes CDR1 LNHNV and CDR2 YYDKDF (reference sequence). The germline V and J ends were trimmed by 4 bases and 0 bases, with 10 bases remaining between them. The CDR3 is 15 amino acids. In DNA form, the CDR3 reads TGTGCCACCAGCAAACAGGACGTCTCCTACAATGAGCAGTTCTTC. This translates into CATSKQDVSYNEQFF.

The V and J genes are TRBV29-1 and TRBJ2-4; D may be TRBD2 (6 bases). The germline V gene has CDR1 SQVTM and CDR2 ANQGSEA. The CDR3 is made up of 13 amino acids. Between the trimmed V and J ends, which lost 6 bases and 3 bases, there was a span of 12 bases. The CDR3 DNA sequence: TGCAGCGTCGCGGGGAGATACAAAAACATTCAGTACTTC. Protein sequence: CSVAGRYKNIQYF.

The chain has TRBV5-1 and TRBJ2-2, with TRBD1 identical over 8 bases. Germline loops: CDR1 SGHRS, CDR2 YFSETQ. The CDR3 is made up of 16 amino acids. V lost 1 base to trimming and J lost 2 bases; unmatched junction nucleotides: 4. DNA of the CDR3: TGCGCCAGCAGCTTGCACGGACAGGGAAACACCGGGGAGCTGTTTTTT. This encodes CASSLHGQGNTGELFF.

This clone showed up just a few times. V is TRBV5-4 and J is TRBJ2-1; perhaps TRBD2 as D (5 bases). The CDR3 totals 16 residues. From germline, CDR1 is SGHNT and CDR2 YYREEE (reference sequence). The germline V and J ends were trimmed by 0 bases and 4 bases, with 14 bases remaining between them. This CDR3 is CASSLAGTGSYNEQFF. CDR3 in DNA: TGTGCCAGCAGCTTGGCCGGAACGGGGTCATACAATGAGCAGTTCTTC. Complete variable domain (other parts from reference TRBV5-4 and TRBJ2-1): ETGVTQSPTHLIKTRGQQVTLRCSSQSGHNTVSWYQQALGQGPQFIFQYYREEENGRGNFPPRFSGLQFPNYSSELNVNALELDDSALYLCASSLAGTGSYNEQFFGPGTRLTVL.

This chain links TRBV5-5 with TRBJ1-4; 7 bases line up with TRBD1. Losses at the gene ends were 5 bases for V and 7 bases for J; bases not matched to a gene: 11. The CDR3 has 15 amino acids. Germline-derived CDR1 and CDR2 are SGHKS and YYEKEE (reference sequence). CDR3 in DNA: TGTGCCAGCAGGCCGTCTAGGGGGCCGAGTGAAAAACTGTTTTTT. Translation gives CASRPSRGPSEKLFF.

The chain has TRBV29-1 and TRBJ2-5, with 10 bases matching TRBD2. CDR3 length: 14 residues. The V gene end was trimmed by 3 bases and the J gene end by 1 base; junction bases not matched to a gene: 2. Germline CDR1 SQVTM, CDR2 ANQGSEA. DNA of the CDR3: TGCAGCGTTGATACTAGCGGGGCCCAAGAGACCCAGTACTTC. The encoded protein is CSVDTSGAQETQYF.

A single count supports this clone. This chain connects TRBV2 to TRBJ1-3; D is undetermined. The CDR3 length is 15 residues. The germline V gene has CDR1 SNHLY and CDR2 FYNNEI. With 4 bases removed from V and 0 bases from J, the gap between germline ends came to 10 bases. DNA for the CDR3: TGTGCCAGCAGTGCCCGACAAAACTCTGGAAACACCATATATTTT. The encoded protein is CASSARQNSGNTIYF.

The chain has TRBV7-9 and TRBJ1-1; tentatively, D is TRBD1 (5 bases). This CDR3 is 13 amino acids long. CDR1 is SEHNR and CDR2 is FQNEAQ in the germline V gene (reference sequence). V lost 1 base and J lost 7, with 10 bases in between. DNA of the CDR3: TGTGCCAGCAGCTTAGGACAGCACGGTGAAGCTTTCTTT. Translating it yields CASSLGQHGEAFF.

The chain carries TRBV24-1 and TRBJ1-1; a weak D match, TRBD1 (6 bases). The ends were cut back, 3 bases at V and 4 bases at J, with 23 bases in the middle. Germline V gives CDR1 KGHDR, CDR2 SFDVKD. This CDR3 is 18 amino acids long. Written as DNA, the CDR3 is TGTGCCACCAGTGATAAGTCGCACCCAGGGGCTCCCGGCACTGAAGCTTTCTTT. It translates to CATSDKSHPGAPGTEAFF.

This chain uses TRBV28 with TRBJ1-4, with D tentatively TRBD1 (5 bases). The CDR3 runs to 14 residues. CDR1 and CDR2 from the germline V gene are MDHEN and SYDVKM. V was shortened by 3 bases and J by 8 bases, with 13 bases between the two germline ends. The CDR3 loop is CASSLVRVNEKLFF. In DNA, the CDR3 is TGTGCCAGCAGTTTGGTCAGGGTGAACGAAAAACTGTTTTTT.